These 21 T cell receptor beta chains were sequenced from one sample in a study of blood T cells in healthy people across ages. Alongside a J-beta primer mix, a sample-barcoded 5' primer served in a second PCR lasting about 7 to 11 cycles. A single record per CDR3 protein comes from TCRdb applying MiXCR to the 5' RACE reads. The sample lists 1.5 million to 2 million distinct CDR3 sequences, about 50% occurring once. Input material: blood. Receptors were obtained from a woman in her forties in good health.

In this sample, this clonotype turned up once. The rearrangement joins TRBV9 to TRBJ1-1, with no clear D. The CDR3 has 13 amino acids. The germline CDR1 and CDR2 sequences are SGDLS and YYNGEE. Between the trimmed V and J ends, which lost 0 bases and 6 bases, there was a span of 9 bases. The CDR3 nucleotides read TGTGCCAGCAGCGTAGATGACATGTCTGAAGCTTTCTTT. Residues: CASSVDDMSEAFF.

This clonotype was recorded at least ten times. The chain combines TRBV4-1 with TRBJ2-7; tentatively, D is TRBD2 (5 bases). CDR3 size: 15 residues. CDR1 MGHRA and CDR2 YSYEKL come from the germline V gene. With 0 bases removed from V and 2 bases from J, the gap between germline ends came to 11 bases. CDR3 coding DNA: TGCGCCAGCAGCCAAGATCGGGGTGAAACCTACGAGCAGTACTTC. Its translation is CASSQDRGETYEQYF.

The CDR3 spells CASRGQGVVAPLHF. The CDR3, as DNA: TGTGCCAGCAGAGGACAGGGGGTTGTTGCACCCCTCCACTTT. The chain has TRBV25-1 and TRBJ1-6; 10 nucleotides align to TRBD1. Germline lookup yields CDR1 MGHDK and CDR2 SYGVNS. The CDR3 totals 14 residues. Trimming cost V 6 bases and J 11 bases; bases outside gene matches: 7.

V and J are TRBV7-2 and TRBJ2-3, with 7 bases aligning to TRBD2. The CDR3 contains 11 residues. Germline values: CDR1 SGHTA, CDR2 FQGNSA. Trimming at V came to 6 bases and at J to 8 bases, leaving 2 bases not matched to a gene. CDR3 nucleotide sequence: TGTGCCAGCAGAAGGGAGGGTACGCAGTATTTT. It specifies CASRREGTQYF.

This chain links TRBV29-1 with TRBJ1-2; TRBD1 might be the D (5 bases). V gave up 4 bases and J gave up 4 bases, with 10 bases separating them. There are 12 residues in the CDR3. The germline CDR1 and CDR2 sequences are SQVTM and ANQGSEA. CDR3 nucleotides: TGCAGCGTTGGTTCCGGGGGCTATGGCTACACCTTC. Translation: CSVGSGGYGYTF.

This sequence joins TRBV6-2 or TRBV6-3 and TRBJ2-1, with TRBD1 matching over 8 bases. The CDR3 contains 16 residues. J gave up 1 base and V 0 bases, and 2 bases lay outside the gene matches. CDR1 is MNHEY, CDR2 SVGEGT, per germline. The CDR3 sequence is CASSYSGDRSYNEQFF. The CDR3 DNA reads TGTGCCAGCAGTTACTCAGGGGACAGGTCCTACAATGAGCAGTTCTTC.

Only a few counts were recorded for this clonotype. V usage is TRBV5-1 and J usage is TRBJ2-3; no definite D call. Germline CDR1 reads SGHRS; CDR2 reads YFSETQ. V dropped 4 bases and J dropped 6 bases, with 15 bases sitting between them. The CDR3 totals 14 residues. Written as DNA, the CDR3 is TGCGCCAGCAGCGAACAGAACCCTCGGGATACGCAGTATTTT. It translates to CASSEQNPRDTQYF.

This clonotype was seen more than once but under ten times. The chain joins TRBV5-1 to TRBJ2-5; D call uncertain. V gave up 2 bases and J gave up 2 bases, with 10 bases separating them. Germline CDR1 reads SGHRS; CDR2 reads YFSETQ. This CDR3 spans 14 amino acids. The CDR3 DNA follows: TGCGCCAGCAGCTTTGGTGCAGCTCAAGAGACCCAGTACTTC. Translated, it gives CASSFGAAQETQYF. The full variable domain, with the rest looked up from reference TRBV5-1 and TRBJ2-5, is KAGVTQTPRYLIKTRGQQVTLSCSPISGHRSVSWYQQTPGQGLQFLFEYFSETQRNKGNFPGRFSGRQFSNSRSEMNVSTLELGDSALYLCASSFGAAQETQYFGPGTRLLVL.

This clonotype appeared a few times. The chain employs TRBV6-1 and TRBJ2-7; D uncertain. The CDR3 consists of 13 residues. Trimming shortened V by 0 bases and J by 3 bases, and 6 bases separated the two germline ends. From germline, CDR1 is MNHNS and CDR2 SASEGT. The CDR3: CASSEAASYEQYF. In DNA, the CDR3 is TGTGCCAGCAGTGAAGCGGCCAGCTACGAGCAGTACTTC.

The chain has TRBV13 and TRBJ2-5, with 8 bases fitting TRBD1. This CDR3 contains 16 residues. Looked up from germline, CDR1 is PRHDT and CDR2 is FYEKMQ (reference sequence). Trimming removed 4 bases from V and 4 bases from J; junction bases left unmatched: 11. The CDR3 region has the DNA TGTGCCAGCAGCTCAATGGCAGGGGGCGGATTAGAGACCCAGTACTTC. Translation gives CASSSMAGGGLETQYF.

Comments on this clonotype: The junction shows a germline mismatch at one end, possibly a read error. The chain is built from TRBV4-1 and TRBJ1-4, with D hard to call. This CDR3 contains 12 residues. Germline lookup yields CDR1 MGHRA and CDR2 YSYEKL. This CDR3 is CASGQEAGKLFF. DNA for the CDR3: TGCGCCAGCGGCCAAGAGGCGGGAAAACTGTTTTTT.

The sample holds many counts of this clonotype. The J gene is TRBJ2-5, the V gene TRBV10-3; D is perhaps TRBD2 (6 bases). Trimming took 8 bases from V and 4 from J, leaving 8 bases between them. The germline CDR1 and CDR2 sequences are ENHRY and SYGVKD. The CDR3 is 11 residues long. As DNA, the CDR3 is TGTGCCATCGGGACTTTAGAGACCCAGTACTTC. Its protein is CAIGTLETQYF.

The chain joins TRBV7-2 to TRBJ2-2; 7 bases align to TRBD2. J was trimmed by 0 bases and V by 5 bases; bases with no gene match: 6. Germline lookup yields CDR1 SGHTA and CDR2 FQGNSA. The CDR3 runs 16 residues. This CDR3 is CASSLLADSNTGELFF. The DNA of the CDR3 is TGTGCCAGCAGCCTCCTAGCGGATTCGAACACCGGGGAGCTGTTTTTT.

This clonotype was observed a handful of times. The CDR3 DNA reads as TGTGCCAGCAGCGACAGGGTCCGGAATGAGCAGTTCTTC. Its translation: CASSDRVRNEQFF. The V and J genes are TRBV7-2 and TRBJ2-1, with 7 bases aligning to TRBD1. The CDR3 contains 13 residues. Trimming at V came to 5 bases and at J to 7 bases, leaving 5 bases not matched to a gene. CDR1 is SGHTA, CDR2 FQGNSA, per germline.

The J gene is TRBJ1-2, the V gene TRBV7-9; TRBD1 matches at 7 bases. This CDR3 has 17 amino acids. Germline-derived CDR1 and CDR2 are SEHNR and FQNEAQ (reference sequence). With 5 bases clipped from V and 4 bases from J, the junction kept 16 bases outside the gene matches. CDR3 protein: CASSRLGTVQGGYGYTF. DNA for the CDR3: TGTGCCAGCAGCCGCCTGGGGACAGTCCAGGGAGGCTATGGCTACACCTTC.

This clonotype was recorded once. The chain combines TRBV9 with TRBJ2-7, with D perhaps assigned TRBD1 or TRBD2 (5 bases each). CDR1 is SGDLS and CDR2 is YYNGEE in the germline V gene. The CDR3 consists of 16 residues. V dropped 3 bases and J dropped 7 bases, with 23 bases sitting between them. CDR3 loop: CASSARTGALGEEQYF. CDR3 bases: TGTGCCAGCAGCGCCCGAACAGGCGCCCTTGGGGAGGAGCAGTACTTC. The full variable domain, rest sourced from reference TRBV9 and TRBJ2-7, is DSGVTQTPKHLITATGQRVTLRCSPRSGDLSVYWYQQSLDQGLQFLIQYYNGEERAKGNILERFSAQQFPDLHSELNLSSLELGDSALYFCASSARTGALGEEQYFGPGTRLTVT.

In DNA form, the CDR3 reads TGTGCCAGCAGCTTATTTGGAGGGCTGGGCCATGAGCAGTACTTC. Translating gives CASSLFGGLGHEQYF. The V gene is TRBV11-2, the J gene TRBJ2-7; possibly TRBD2 for D (6 bases). The V end lost 2 bases, the J end lost 7 bases, and 18 bases lay between the germline ends. This CDR3 region has 15 residues. Germline V gene sequence: CDR1 SGHAT, CDR2 FQNNGV.

The chain employs TRBV6-5 and TRBJ2-5; D remains ambiguous. Germline V gene data show CDR1 as MNHEY and CDR2 as SVGAGI. The CDR3 is made up of 15 amino acids. V lost 2 bases, J lost 2 bases, and 12 bases lay in between. The CDR3 loop reads CASSYASQLQETQYF. CDR3 nucleotides: TGTGCCAGCAGTTACGCGTCACAGTTACAAGAGACCCAGTACTTC.

J is TRBJ1-2 and V is TRBV12-3 or TRBV12-4; maybe TRBD1 (5 bases). The CDR3 has 16 amino acids. V lost 5 bases to trimming and J lost 5 bases, with 21 bases between them. CDR3 bases: TGTGCCAGCAGTATTCCAGGGAACCCGCTTCTTTATGGCTACACCTTC. Translating it yields CASSIPGNPLLYGYTF.

V is TRBV12-3 or TRBV12-4 and J is TRBJ2-5; D might be TRBD1 (6 bases). This CDR3 comprises 15 residues. V dropped 6 bases and J dropped 1 base, with 15 bases sitting between them. The CDR3 region is CASRVGGRRQETQYF. The CDR3 nucleotides are TGTGCCAGCAGGGTAGGGGGACGGCGCCAAGAGACCCAGTACTTC.

This clonotype was seen more than once but under ten times. The chain couples TRBV6-2 or TRBV6-3 to TRBJ2-4, with D uncertain. The J call may be in error: the DNA end matches TRBJ2-7 better. Looked up from germline, CDR1 is MNHEY and CDR2 is SVGEGT. The CDR3 contains 13 residues. The CDR3 region is CASSYGPIYEQYF. Here the CDR3 DNA reads TGTGCCAGCAGTTACGGGCCCATCTACGAGCAGTACTTC.